This entry is about one TCR beta chain. Its antigen is currently unknown. V was pared by 4 bases and J by 2 bases, with 11 bases between. The germline V gene has CDR1 SGHTA and CDR2 FQGTGA. This CDR3 spans 14 amino acids. The data belong to a study of OX40 agonist ivuxolimab in advanced cancers. Study-wide points: Some of the nonresponding patients also showed low levels of normalized T-cell clonal expansion. Both CD4+ and CD8+ T cell populations in blood had undergone clonal expansion by week 6 at 0.1 to 3.0 mg/kg.

Assay: immunoSEQ multiplex PCR; the TCRdb copy retains only in-frame clones and omits some. Of about 51,000 clones in the sample, almost 90% are singletons; the top ten hold approximately 3.8%. Sampling of blood occurred at baseline, cycle 4 day 1, and cycle 7 day 1. The TCR comes from an adult with an advanced solid tumor such as melanoma, head and neck, liver or kidney cancer. This specimen was CD4+ or CD8+ T cells sorted from blood, taken in a trial of the OX40 agonist ivuxolimab. The genes are TRBV7-3 and TRBJ1-1; weak D call: TRBD1 (6 bases). DNA for the CDR3: TGTGCCAGCAGCTCTGCCGGGGGCAACACTGAAGCTTTCTTT. Protein: CASSSAGGNTEAFF.